Shown below are 3 T cell receptor beta chains from a single sample sequenced in a study of T cells in placental villitis. The immunoSEQ assay was v4. Using immunoSEQ multiplex PCR, the repertoire was profiled, and TCRdb retains in-frame clones only, with some absent. The table lists 3,000 to 3,500 clones, about three quarters of them singletons. Sequencing used placental tissue containing maternal and fetal cells. The receptor set was obtained from a human patient with infectious villitis; the placental T cells may come from both mother and fetus.

V gene TRBV19 combines with J gene TRBJ2-1; D call uncertain. V was pared by 1 base and J by 0 bases, with 7 bases between. CDR3 length: 15 residues. The germline V gene encodes CDR1 LNHDA and CDR2 SQIVND (reference sequence). The CDR3 protein is CASSIGLNSYNEQFF. The CDR3 nucleotides are TGTGCCAGTAGTATAGGGCTGAACTCCTACAATGAGCAGTTCTTC.

The V and J genes are TRBV5-1 and TRBJ2-5; TRBD1 agrees at 8 bases. J lost 2 bases, V lost 4 bases, and 4 bases had no gene match. Germline V CDR1 and CDR2: SGHRS, YFSETQ. The CDR3 loop spans 14 amino acids. The CDR3 region has the DNA TGCGCCAGCAGCACAGGACAGGGACAAGAGACCCAGTACTTC. It is translated as CASSTGQGQETQYF.

This clone was seen a single time. The chain joins TRBV28 to TRBJ2-7, with a weak D call TRBD2 (6 bases). This CDR3 has 17 residues. Trimming pared 6 bases from V and 1 base from J, leaving 22 bases between. The germline V gene has CDR1 MDHEN and CDR2 SYDVKM. CDR3 in amino acids: CASSSPVLGLQSYEQYV. The DNA for the CDR3 is TGTGCCAGCAGCTCCCCCGTTTTGGGACTCCAATCCTACGAGCAGTACGTC.